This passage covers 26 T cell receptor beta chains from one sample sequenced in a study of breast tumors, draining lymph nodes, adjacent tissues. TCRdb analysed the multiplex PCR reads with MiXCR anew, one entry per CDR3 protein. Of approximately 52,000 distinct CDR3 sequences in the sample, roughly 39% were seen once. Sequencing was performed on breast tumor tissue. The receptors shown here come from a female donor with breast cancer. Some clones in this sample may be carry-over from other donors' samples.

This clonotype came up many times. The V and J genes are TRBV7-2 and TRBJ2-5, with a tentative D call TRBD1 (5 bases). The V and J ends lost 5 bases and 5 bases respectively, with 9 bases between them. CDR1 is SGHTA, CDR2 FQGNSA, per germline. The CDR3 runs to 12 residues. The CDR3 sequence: CASSKKGETQYF. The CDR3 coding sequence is TGTGCCAGCAGCAAAAAGGGGGAGACCCAGTACTTC.

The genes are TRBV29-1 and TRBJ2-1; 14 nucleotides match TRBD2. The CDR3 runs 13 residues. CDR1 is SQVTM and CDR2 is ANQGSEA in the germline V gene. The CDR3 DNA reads TGCAGTTACGGGACTAGCGGGAGCAATGAGCAGTTCTTC. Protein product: CSYGTSGSNEQFF.

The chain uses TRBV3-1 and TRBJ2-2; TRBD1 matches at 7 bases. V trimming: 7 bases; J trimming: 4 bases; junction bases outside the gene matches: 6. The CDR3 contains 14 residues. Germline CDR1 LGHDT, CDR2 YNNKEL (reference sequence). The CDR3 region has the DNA TGTGCCAGCAAGAGGGGGCAAGGCACCGGGGAGCTGTTTTTT. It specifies CASKRGQGTGELFF.

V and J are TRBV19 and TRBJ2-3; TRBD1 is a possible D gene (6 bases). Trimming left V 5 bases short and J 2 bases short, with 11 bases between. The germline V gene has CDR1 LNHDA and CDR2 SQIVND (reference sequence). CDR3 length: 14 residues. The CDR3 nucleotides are TGTGCCAGTAGTGACAGGACCTTCACAGATACGCAGTATTTT. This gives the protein CASSDRTFTDTQYF.

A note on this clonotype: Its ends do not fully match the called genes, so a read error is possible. In DNA form, the CDR3 reads TGTGCCGCCAGCAGTGAGTCCTCCTTCCCAGGGGGAGAGCAGTTCTTC. Residues: CAASSESSFPGGEQFF. The J gene is TRBJ2-1, the V gene TRBV15; 7 bases agree with TRBD1. The length of the CDR3 is 16 residues. Germline V gene data show CDR1 as LNHNV and CDR2 as YYDKDF (reference sequence).

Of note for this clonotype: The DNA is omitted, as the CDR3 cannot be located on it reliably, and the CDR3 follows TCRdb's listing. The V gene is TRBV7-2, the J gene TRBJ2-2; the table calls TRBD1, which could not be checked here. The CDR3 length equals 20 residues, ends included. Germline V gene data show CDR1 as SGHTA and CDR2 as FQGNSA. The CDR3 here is CASSFLWTGRGEQYFGELFF.

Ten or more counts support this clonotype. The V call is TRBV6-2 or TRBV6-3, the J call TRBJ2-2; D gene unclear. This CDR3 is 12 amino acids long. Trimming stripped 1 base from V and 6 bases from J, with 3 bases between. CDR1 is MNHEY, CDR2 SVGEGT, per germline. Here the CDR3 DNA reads TGTGCCAGCAGTTACTTTGCCGGGGAGCTGTTTTTT. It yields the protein CASSYFAGELFF.

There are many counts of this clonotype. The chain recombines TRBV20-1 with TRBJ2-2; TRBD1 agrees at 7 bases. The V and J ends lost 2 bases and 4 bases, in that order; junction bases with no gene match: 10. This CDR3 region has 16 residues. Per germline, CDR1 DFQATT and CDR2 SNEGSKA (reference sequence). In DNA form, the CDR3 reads TGCAGTGCTAGACCCAGCGGACAGGTGACCACCGGGGAGCTGTTTTTT. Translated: CSARPSGQVTTGELFF.

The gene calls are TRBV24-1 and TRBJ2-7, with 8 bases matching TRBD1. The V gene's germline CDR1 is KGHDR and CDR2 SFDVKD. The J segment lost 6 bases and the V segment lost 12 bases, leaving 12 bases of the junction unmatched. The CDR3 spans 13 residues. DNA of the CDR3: TGTGCCGCACTAAGACAGGGGAGTGGCGAGCAGTACTTC. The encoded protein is CAALRQGSGEQYF.

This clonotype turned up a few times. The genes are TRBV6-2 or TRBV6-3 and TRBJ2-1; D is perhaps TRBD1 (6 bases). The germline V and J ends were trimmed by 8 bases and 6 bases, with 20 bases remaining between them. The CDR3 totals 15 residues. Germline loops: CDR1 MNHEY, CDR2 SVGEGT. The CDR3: CASRYREFVGNEQFF. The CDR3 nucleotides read TGTGCCAGCCGATACAGGGAATTCGTTGGCAATGAGCAGTTCTTC.

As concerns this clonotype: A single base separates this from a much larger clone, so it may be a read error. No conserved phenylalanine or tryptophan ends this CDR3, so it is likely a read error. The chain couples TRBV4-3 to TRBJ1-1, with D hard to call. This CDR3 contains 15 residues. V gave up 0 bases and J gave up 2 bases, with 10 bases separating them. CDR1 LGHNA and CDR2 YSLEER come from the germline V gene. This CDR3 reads CASSQDGLLNTEAFV. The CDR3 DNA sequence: TGCGCCAGCAGCCAAGACGGGCTTCTTAACACTGAAGCTTTCGTT.

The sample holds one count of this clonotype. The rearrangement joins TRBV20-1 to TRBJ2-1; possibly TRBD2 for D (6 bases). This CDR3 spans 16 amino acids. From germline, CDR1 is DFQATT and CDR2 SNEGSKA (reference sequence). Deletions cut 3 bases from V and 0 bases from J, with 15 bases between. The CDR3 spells CSASESGSGSYNEQFF. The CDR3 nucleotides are TGCAGTGCTAGTGAGAGCGGGTCTGGCTCCTACAATGAGCAGTTCTTC.

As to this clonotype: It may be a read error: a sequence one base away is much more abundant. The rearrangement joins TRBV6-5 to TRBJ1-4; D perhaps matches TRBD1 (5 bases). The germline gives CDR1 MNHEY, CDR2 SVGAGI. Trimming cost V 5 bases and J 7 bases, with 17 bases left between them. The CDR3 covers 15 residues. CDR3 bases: TGTGCCAGCAGTCCTACGACAGCCTTGGGTGAAAAACTGTTTTTT. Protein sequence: CASSPTTALGEKLFF.

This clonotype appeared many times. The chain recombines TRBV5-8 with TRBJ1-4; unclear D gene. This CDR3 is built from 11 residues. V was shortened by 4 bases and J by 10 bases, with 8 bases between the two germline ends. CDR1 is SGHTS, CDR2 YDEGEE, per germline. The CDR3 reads CASSNLGKLFF. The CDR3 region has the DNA TGTGCCAGCAGCAACCTTGGAAAACTGTTTTTT.

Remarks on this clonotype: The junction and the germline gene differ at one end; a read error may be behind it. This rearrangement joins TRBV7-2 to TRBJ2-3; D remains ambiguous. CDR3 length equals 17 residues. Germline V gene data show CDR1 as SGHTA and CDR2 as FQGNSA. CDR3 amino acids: CASTKGVGTRATDTQYF. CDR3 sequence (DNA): TGCGCCAGCACCAAAGGTGTAGGAACTCGAGCCACAGATACGCAGTATTTT.

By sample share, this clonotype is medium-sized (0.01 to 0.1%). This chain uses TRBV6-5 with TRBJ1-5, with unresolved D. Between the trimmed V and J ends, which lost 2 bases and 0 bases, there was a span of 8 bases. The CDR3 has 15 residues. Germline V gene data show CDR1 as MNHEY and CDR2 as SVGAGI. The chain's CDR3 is CASSYDGYSNQPQHF. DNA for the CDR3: TGTGCCAGCAGTTACGACGGTTATAGCAATCAGCCCCAGCATTTT.

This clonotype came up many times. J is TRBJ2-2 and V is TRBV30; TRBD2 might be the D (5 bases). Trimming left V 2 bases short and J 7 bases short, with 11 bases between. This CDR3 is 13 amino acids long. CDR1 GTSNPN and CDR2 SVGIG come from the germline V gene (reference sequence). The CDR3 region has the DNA TGTGCCTGGAGTCCTCTTGAGGGCGGGGAGCTGTTTTTT. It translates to CAWSPLEGGELFF. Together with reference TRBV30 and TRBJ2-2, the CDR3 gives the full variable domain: SQTIHQWPATLVQPVGSPLSLECTVEGTSNPNLYWYRQAAGRGLQLLFYSVGIGQISSEVPQNLSASRPQDRQFILSSKKLLLSDSGFYLCAWSPLEGGELFFGEGSRLTVL.

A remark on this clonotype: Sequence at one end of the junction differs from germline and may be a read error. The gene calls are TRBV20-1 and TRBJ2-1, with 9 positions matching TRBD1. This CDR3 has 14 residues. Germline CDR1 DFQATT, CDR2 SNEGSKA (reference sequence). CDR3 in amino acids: CSASRDRAHNEQLF. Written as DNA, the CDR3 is TGCAGTGCTAGCCGGGACAGGGCACACAATGAGCAGCTCTTC.

The CDR3 bases are TGTGCCAGCCGGGACTCGCTCTCCTACGAGCAGAACACTGAAGCTTTCTTT. It encodes CASRDSLSYEQNTEAFF. The rearrangement joins TRBV11-1 to TRBJ1-1, with a weak D call TRBD1 (5 bases). V shed 8 bases and J shed 1 base, with 23 bases lying between them. The CDR3 totals 17 residues. Germline values: CDR1 SGHAT, CDR2 FQDESV (reference sequence).

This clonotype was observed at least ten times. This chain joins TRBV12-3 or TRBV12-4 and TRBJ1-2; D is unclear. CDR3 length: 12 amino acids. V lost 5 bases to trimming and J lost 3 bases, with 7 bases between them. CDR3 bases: TGTGCCAGCAGTCCCGTGGACTATGGCTACACCTTC. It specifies CASSPVDYGYTF.

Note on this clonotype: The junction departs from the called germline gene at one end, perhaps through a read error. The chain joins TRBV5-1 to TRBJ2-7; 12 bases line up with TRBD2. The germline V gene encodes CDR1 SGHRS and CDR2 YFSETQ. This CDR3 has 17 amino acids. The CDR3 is CASSSGQLAGGNYEQYF. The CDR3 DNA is TGTGCCAGCAGCTCTGGACAGCTAGCGGGAGGGAACTACGAGCAGTACTTC. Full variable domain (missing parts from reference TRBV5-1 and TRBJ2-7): KAGVTQTPRYLIKTRGQQVTLSCSPISGHRSVSWYQQTPGQGLQFLFEYFSETQRNKGNFPGRFSGRQFSNSRSEMNVSTLELGDSALYLCASSSGQLAGGNYEQYFGPGTRLTVT.

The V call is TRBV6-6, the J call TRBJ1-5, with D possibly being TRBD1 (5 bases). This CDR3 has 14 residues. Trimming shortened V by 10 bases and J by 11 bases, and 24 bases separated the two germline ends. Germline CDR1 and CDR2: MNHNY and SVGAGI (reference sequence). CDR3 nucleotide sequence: TGTGCCACCGGGGCAACTTACGGCGGGGAGACCCAGCATTTT. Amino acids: CATGATYGGETQHF.

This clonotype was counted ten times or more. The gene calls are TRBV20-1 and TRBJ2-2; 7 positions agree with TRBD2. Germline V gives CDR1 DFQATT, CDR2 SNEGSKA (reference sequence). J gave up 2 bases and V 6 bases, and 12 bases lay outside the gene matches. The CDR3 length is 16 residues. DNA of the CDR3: TGCAGTGCCAGGAAATCCGGACTAGTAAACACCGGGGAGCTGTTTTTT. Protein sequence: CSARKSGLVNTGELFF.

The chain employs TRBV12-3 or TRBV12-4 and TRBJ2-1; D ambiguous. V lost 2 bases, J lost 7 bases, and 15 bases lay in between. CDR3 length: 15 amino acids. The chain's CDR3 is CASSLIQPDRNEQFF. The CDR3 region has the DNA TGTGCCAGCAGTTTAATCCAGCCGGATAGGAATGAGCAGTTCTTC.

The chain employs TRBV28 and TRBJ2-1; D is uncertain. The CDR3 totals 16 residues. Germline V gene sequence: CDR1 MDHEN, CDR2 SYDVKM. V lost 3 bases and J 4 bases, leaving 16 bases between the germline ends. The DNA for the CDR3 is TGTGCCAGCAGTTTTGCCTTGAGAGAAGCATACAATGAGCAGTTCTTC. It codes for CASSFALREAYNEQFF.

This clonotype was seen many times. The CDR3 region is CASSDGRDEQYF. CDR3 coding DNA: TGTGCCAGCAGCGACGGTCGGGACGAGCAGTACTTC. This chain connects TRBV5-8 to TRBJ2-7, with D unresolved. The CDR3 covers 12 residues. Per the germline V gene, CDR1 is SGHTS and CDR2 is YDEGEE. V was pared by 4 bases and J by 5 bases, with 10 bases between. Supplemented by reference TRBV5-8 and TRBJ2-7, the full variable domain reads EAGVTQSPTHLIKTRGQQATLRCSPISGHTSVYWYQQALGLGLQFLLWYDEGEERNRGNFPPRFSGRQFPNYSSELNVNALELEDSALYLCASSDGRDEQYFGPGTRLTVT.